The 5 T cell receptor beta chains reported below all come from one sample, sequenced in a study of blood T cells in healthy people across ages. A second PCR of about 7 to 12 cycles used a sample-barcoded 5' primer and a J-beta primer mix. Each CDR3 protein is one row after TCRdb ran MiXCR on the 5' RACE reads. Of roughly 2 million distinct CDR3 sequences listed, about 50% are singletons. What was sequenced was blood. The source is a woman between 35 and 50 years old in good health.

This chain connects TRBV5-1 to TRBJ2-1; 9 positions match TRBD2. With 4 bases clipped from V and 4 bases from J, the junction kept 6 bases outside the gene matches. The CDR3 contains 15 residues. CDR1 SGHRS and CDR2 YFSETQ come from the germline V gene. DNA for the CDR3: TGCGCCAGCAGCCCGGAGCGGGGGGCATACAATGAGCAGTTCTTC. This encodes CASSPERGAYNEQFF.

The chain carries TRBV11-3 and TRBJ2-1; D is unresolved. The V end was cut by 8 bases, the J end by 0 bases, with 14 bases between. CDR1 is SGHNT, CDR2 YENEEA, per germline. This CDR3 has 15 amino acids. DNA for the CDR3: TGTGCCAGCTCAACTCGCAGGACCTCCTACAATGAGCAGTTCTTC. This translates into CASSTRRTSYNEQFF. Full variable domain (remainder filled in from reference TRBV11-3 and TRBJ2-1): EAGVVQSPRYKIIEKKQPVAFWCNPISGHNTLYWYLQNLGQGPELLIRYENEEAVDDSQLPKDRFSAERLKGVDSTLKIQPAELGDSAVYLCASSTRRTSYNEQFFGPGTRLTVL.

This clonotype was recorded a few times. This chain uses TRBV7-8 with TRBJ1-4; D gene unclear. This CDR3 is built from 17 residues. Germline CDR1 reads SGHVS; CDR2 reads FQNEAQ. V lost 2 bases, J lost 0 bases, and 13 bases lay in between. Written as DNA, the CDR3 is TGTGCCAGCAGCTTATTCCCCTTGACGGCAACTAATGAAAAACTGTTTTTT. Protein: CASSLFPLTATNEKLFF.

As regards this clonotype: One base away lies a much larger clone, so this may be a sequencing read error. The J gene is TRBJ2-5, the V gene TRBV7-2; D possibly corresponds to TRBD1 (5 bases). Germline V gene data show CDR1 as SGHTA and CDR2 as FQGNSA. This CDR3 is built from 14 residues. CDR3 amino acids: CAGSLGSGKETQYF. The CDR3 nucleotides are TGTGCCGGCAGCTTAGGGTCAGGGAAAGAGACCCAGTACTTC.

This chain links TRBV19 with TRBJ2-3; 9 bases align to TRBD2. V was clipped by 6 bases and J by 14 bases; unmatched bases: 12. This CDR3 region has 13 residues. In germline, CDR1 is LNHDA, CDR2 SQIVND (reference sequence). CDR3 loop: CASRRGQRGDLYF. CDR3 DNA: TGTGCCAGTAGAAGAGGGCAGCGGGGGGACTTGTATTTT.